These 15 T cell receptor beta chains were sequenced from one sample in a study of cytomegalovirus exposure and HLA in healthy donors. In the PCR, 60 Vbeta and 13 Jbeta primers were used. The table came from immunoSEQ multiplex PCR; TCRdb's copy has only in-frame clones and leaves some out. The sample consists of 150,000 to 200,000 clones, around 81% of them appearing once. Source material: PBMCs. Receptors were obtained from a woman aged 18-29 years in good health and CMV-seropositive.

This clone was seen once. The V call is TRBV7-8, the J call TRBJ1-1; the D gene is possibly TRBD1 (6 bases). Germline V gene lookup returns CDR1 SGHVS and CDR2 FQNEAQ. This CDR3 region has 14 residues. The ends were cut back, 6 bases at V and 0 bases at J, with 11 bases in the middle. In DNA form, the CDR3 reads TGTGCCAGCAGACCCGGGACATTGAACACTGAAGCTTTCTTT. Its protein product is CASRPGTLNTEAFF.

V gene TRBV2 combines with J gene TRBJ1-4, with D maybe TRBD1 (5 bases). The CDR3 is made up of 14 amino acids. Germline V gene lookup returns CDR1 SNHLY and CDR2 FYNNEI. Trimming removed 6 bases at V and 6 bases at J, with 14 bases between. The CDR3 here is CASRRRAGDEKLFF. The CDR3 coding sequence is TGTGCCAGCAGACGCAGGGCCGGCGATGAAAAACTGTTTTTT.

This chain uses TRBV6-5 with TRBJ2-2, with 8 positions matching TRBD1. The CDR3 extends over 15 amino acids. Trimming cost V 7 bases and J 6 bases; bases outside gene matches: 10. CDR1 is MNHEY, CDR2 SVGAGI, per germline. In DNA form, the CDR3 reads TGTGCCAGCACGCGGACAGGGTCGTCCCCCGGGGAGCTGTTTTTT. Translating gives CASTRTGSSPGELFF.

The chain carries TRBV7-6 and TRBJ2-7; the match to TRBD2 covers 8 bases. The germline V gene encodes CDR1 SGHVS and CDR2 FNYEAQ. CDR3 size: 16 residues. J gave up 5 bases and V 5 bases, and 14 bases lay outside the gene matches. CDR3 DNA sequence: TGTGCCAGCAGCCCCGATTCCCAAGCGGGGGATAACGAGCAGTACTTC. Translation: CASSPDSQAGDNEQYF.

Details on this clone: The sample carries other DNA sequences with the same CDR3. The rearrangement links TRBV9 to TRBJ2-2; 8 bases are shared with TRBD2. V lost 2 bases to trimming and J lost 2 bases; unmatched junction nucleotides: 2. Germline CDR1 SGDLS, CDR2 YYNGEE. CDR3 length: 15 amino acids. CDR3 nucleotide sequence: TGTGCCAGCAGCGTTGCGGGGGGCAACACCGGGGAGCTGTTTTTT. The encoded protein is CASSVAGGNTGELFF.

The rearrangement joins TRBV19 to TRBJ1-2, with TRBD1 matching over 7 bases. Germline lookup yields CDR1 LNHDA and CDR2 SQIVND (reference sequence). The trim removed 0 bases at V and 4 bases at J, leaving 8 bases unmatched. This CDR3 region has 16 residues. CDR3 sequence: CASSIDPGQVVYGYTF. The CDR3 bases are TGTGCCAGTAGTATAGATCCCGGACAGGTTGTCTATGGCTACACCTTC.

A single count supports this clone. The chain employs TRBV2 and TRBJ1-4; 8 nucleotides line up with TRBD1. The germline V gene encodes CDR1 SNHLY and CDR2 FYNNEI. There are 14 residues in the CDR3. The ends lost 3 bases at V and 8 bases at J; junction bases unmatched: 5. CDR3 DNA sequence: TGTGCCAGCAGTGAGGGACAGGCCATGGAAAAACTGTTTTTT. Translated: CASSEGQAMEKLFF.

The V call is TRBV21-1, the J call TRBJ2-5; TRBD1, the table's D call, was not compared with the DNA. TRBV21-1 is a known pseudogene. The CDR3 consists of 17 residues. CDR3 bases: TGTGCCAGCAGCAAACAAAGTCCCAGAACAGGGGAAGAGACCCAGTACTTC. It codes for CASSKQSPRTGEETQYF.

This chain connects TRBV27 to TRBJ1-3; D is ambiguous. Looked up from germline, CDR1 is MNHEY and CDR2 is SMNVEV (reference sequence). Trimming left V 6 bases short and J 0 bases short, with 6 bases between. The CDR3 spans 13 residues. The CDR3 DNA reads TGTGCCAGCAGACTACACTCTGGAAACACCATATATTTT. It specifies CASRLHSGNTIYF.

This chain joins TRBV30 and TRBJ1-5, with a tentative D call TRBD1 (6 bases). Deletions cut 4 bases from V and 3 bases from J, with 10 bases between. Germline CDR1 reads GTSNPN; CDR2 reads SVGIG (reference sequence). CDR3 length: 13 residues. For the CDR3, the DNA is TGTGCCTGGAACAGGGACCCCAATCAGCCCCAGCATTTT. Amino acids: CAWNRDPNQPQHF.

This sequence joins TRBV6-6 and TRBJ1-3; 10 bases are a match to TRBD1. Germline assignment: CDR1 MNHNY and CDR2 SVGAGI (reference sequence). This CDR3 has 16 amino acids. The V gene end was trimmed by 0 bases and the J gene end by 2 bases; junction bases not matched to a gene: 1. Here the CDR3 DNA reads TGTGCCAGCAGTTACTCTGGGACAGGGGCTGGAAACACCATATATTTT. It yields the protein CASSYSGTGAGNTIYF.

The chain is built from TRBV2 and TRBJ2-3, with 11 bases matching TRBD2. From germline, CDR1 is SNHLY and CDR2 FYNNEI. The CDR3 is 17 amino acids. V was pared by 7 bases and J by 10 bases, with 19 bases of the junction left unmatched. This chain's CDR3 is CASKKGEGSGGAGAQYF. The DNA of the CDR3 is TGTGCCAGCAAGAAGGGGGAGGGTAGCGGGGGGGCTGGAGCGCAGTATTTT.

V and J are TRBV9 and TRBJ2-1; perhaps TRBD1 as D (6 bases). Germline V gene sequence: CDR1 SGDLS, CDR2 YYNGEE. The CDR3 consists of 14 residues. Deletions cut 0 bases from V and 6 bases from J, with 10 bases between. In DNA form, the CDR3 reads TGTGCCAGCAGCGTAGAGGGGGTAATCAATGAGCAGTTCTTC. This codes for CASSVEGVINEQFF.

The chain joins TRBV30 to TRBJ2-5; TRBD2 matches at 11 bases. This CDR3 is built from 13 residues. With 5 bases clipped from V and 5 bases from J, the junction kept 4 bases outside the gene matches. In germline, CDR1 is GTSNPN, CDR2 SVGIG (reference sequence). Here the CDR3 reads CAWDLAGGETQYF. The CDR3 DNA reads TGTGCCTGGGACCTAGCGGGGGGCGAGACCCAGTACTTC.

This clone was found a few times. The CDR3 is CASSSGHRNTEAFF. CDR3 nucleotides: TGCGCCAGCAGTTCGGGACACCGCAACACTGAAGCTTTCTTT. The chain couples TRBV5-1 to TRBJ1-1, with a tentative D call TRBD1 (6 bases). Germline V gene data show CDR1 as SGHRS and CDR2 as YFSETQ. The V end was cut by 5 bases, the J end by 2 bases, with 13 bases between. The CDR3 is 14 amino acids.